A selection of T cell receptor beta chains follows, all from one sample in a study of blood T cell repertoires in COVID-19. Only in-frame clones appear in the TCRdb table, and some are missing; sequencing was by immunoSEQ multiplex PCR. The sample lists about 120,000 clones, 80% to 90% seen once, with 19% in the top ten. Specimen: peripheral blood. These receptors came from a human donor with acute or convalescent COVID-19. The donor label of this sample is uncertain. Both conserved end residues are part of each CDR3.

CASSPHGVREAFF 13 TRBV3-1/TRBV3-2
CASSVRAGASDTQYF 15 TRBV2
CASRNSNTGELFF 13 TRBV2
CASSRDSYEQYF 12 TRBV12-3/TRBV12-4
CASSLRAGYEQYF 13 TRBV27
CASSYSFRGGQPQHF 15 TRBV6-2/TRBV6-3
CASSQGQNYGYTF 13 TRBV7-3
CASSLGTGVISEAFF 15 TRBV5-1
CASSLSAGRTEAFF 14 TRBV28
CASSSRPPGSAGELFF 16 TRBV28
CASSLGGRDYGYTF 14 TRBV5-1
CATSSPGTSGYEQYF 15 TRBV15
CAIDITGGYTF 11 TRBV28
CASSPARTDGLPNQPQHF 18 TRBV27
CASSLTDRVNTEAFF 15 TRBV28
CASSQVSGYTEAFF 14 TRBV4-3
CASSQGLADNEQFF 14 TRBV4-3